A single sample gave rise to the 14 T cell receptor beta chains below, sequenced in a study of T cell responses to AZD1222 COVID-19 vaccine. This table comes from immunoSEQ multiplex PCR, and its TCRdb copy is limited to in-frame clones, with some not included. The sample shows about 150,000 clones, approximately 90% of them seen only once. The sequencing used peripheral blood, collected 28 days after the second AZD1222 dose. The receptors derive from an adult who received the AZD1222 COVID-19 vaccine.

The J gene is TRBJ1-2, the V gene TRBV9; tentatively, D is TRBD1 (6 bases). This CDR3 is built from 14 residues. With 5 bases removed from V and 2 bases from J, the gap between germline ends came to 13 bases. CDR1 and CDR2 (germline): SGDLS, YYNGEE. Here the CDR3 reads CASRGGGRNYGYTF. In DNA, the CDR3 is TGTGCCAGCAGGGGCGGGGGGCGGAACTATGGCTACACCTTC.

The V and J genes are TRBV19 and TRBJ2-2; a possible D gene is TRBD1 (6 bases). The CDR3 extends over 16 amino acids. Per the germline V gene, CDR1 is LNHDA and CDR2 is SQIVND (reference sequence). The ends were cut back, 7 bases at V and 0 bases at J, with 15 bases in the middle. The CDR3 region is CASIPQGRANTGELFF. Here the CDR3 DNA reads TGTGCCAGTATTCCACAGGGTAGGGCGAACACCGGGGAGCTGTTTTTT. The variable domain in full, with the rest retrieved from reference TRBV19 and TRBJ2-2, is DGGITQSPKYLFRKEGQNVTLSCEQNLNHDAMYWYRQDPGQGLRLIYYSQIVNDFQKGDIAEGYSVSREKKESFPLTVTSAQKNPTAFYLCASIPQGRANTGELFFGEGSRLTVL.

The sample holds a few counts of this clone. This rearrangement joins TRBV5-1 to TRBJ2-2; TRBD2 aligns across 11 bases. J was trimmed by 4 bases and V by 4 bases; bases with no gene match: 6. Germline CDR1 is SGHRS and CDR2 is YFSETQ. The CDR3 has 16 amino acids. The CDR3 coding sequence is TGCGCCAGCAGCCCGGGACTAGCGGCGGGCACCGGGGAGCTGTTTTTT. Translated: CASSPGLAAGTGELFF.

J is TRBJ2-2 and V is TRBV7-3; 11 bases map to TRBD2. Looked up from germline, CDR1 is SGHTA and CDR2 is FQGTGA. This CDR3 is 14 amino acids long. V shed 4 bases, J shed 8 bases, and the junction held 3 bases outside the gene matches. The CDR3 is CASSSLAGGGELFF. The CDR3 bases are TGTGCCAGCAGCTCTCTAGCGGGAGGAGGGGAGCTGTTTTTT.

V usage is TRBV6-5 and J usage is TRBJ1-4; tentatively, D is TRBD1 (6 bases). Germline loops: CDR1 MNHEY, CDR2 SVGAGI. The V and J ends lost 5 bases and 2 bases respectively, with 9 bases between them. This CDR3 is 14 amino acids long. The DNA of the CDR3 is TGTGCCAGCAGTACAGGGAAGACTAATGAAAAACTGTTTTTT. Protein product: CASSTGKTNEKLFF.

The chain employs TRBV30 and TRBJ1-2; 7 bases align to TRBD1. The CDR3 is 14 residues long. Germline V gene lookup returns CDR1 GTSNPN and CDR2 SVGIG (reference sequence). V shed 3 bases and J 7 bases; nucleotides not matched to a gene: 11. DNA for the CDR3: TGTGCCTGGAGGGCTACAGGGGCCTTGGGTGGCTACACCTTC. It codes for CAWRATGALGGYTF.

Only one count was recorded for this clone. CDR3 protein: CASTEGEGSDTQYF. For the CDR3, the DNA is TGTGCCAGCACAGAGGGGGAAGGTTCAGATACGCAGTATTTT. The chain carries TRBV6-4 and TRBJ2-3, with D tentatively TRBD1 (6 bases). The CDR3 contains 14 residues. V dropped 7 bases and J dropped 4 bases, with 15 bases sitting between them. The germline gives CDR1 MRHNA, CDR2 SNTAGT.

The CDR3 DNA is TGTGCCAGCAGCTTAAACGGGCATAACTATGGCTACACCTTC. It encodes CASSLNGHNYGYTF. The chain employs TRBV7-2 and TRBJ1-2, with D unresolved. The germline gives CDR1 SGHTA, CDR2 FQGNSA. The ends were cut back, 2 bases at V and 1 base at J, with 8 bases in the middle. This CDR3 is built from 14 residues. Full variable domain (remainder filled in from reference TRBV7-2 and TRBJ1-2): GAGVSQSPSNKVTEKGKDVELRCDPISGHTALYWYRQSLGQGLEFLIYFQGNSAPDKSGLPSDRFSAERTGGSVSTLTIQRTQQEDSAVYLCASSLNGHNYGYTFGSGTRLTVV.

About this clone: Compared with germline, one end of the junction differs, possibly owing to a read error. V gene TRBV19 combines with J gene TRBJ2-1; no reliable D call. In germline, CDR1 is LNHDA, CDR2 SQIVND (reference sequence). This CDR3 has 16 amino acids. The CDR3 DNA follows: TGTGCCAGTAGTTTTAACTTGCTAGATATCTACGATGAGCAGTTCTTC. This sequence encodes CASSFNLLDIYDEQFF.

The genes are TRBV4-2 and TRBJ2-3, with TRBD1 matching 8 bases. Unmatched junction bases numbered 0, after V lost 1 base and J lost 3 bases. This CDR3 has 14 amino acids. Per the germline V gene, CDR1 is LGHNA and CDR2 is YNFKEQ. The CDR3 loop reads CASSQGTGTDTQYF. The CDR3, as DNA: TGTGCCAGCAGCCAAGGGACAGGGACAGATACGCAGTATTTT.

The J gene is TRBJ2-5, the V gene TRBV3-1 (or the pseudogene TRBV3-2); D is tentatively TRBD1 or TRBD2 (5 bases each). This CDR3 is built from 16 residues. The germline V gene encodes CDR1 LGHDT and CDR2 YNNKEL (reference sequence). V was shortened by 3 bases and J by 4 bases, with 18 bases between the two germline ends. Here the CDR3 DNA reads TGTGCCAGCAGCCATGTACCTAGCTTTGGGGGAGAGACCCAGTACTTC. Amino acid sequence: CASSHVPSFGGETQYF.

This clone was observed a handful of times. The J gene is TRBJ2-3, the V gene TRBV10-3; 10 bases line up with TRBD2. This CDR3 has 19 amino acids. J was trimmed by 6 bases and V by 10 bases; bases with no gene match: 25. Germline assignment: CDR1 ENHRY and CDR2 SYGVKD. The CDR3 here is CATSFRWLSERGGGDTQYF. The CDR3 bases are TGTGCCACGTCCTTCCGTTGGCTGAGTGAGCGGGGGGGCGGGGATACGCAGTATTTT.

This chain links TRBV7-2 with TRBJ2-3, with D maybe TRBD2 (5 bases). The germline CDR1 and CDR2 sequences are SGHTA and FQGNSA. This CDR3 contains 16 residues. Trimming pared 7 bases from V and 11 bases from J, leaving 28 bases between. The CDR3 nucleotides are TGTGCCAGCACCCAATATGCCCCCTTAGCCGGGATAAGGCAGTATTTT. Translated, it gives CASTQYAPLAGIRQYF.

The genes are TRBV9 and TRBJ1-1; 10 nucleotides align to TRBD1. V dropped 3 bases and J dropped 1; count of bases not matched to a gene: 3. The germline gives CDR1 SGDLS, CDR2 YYNGEE. This CDR3 is 15 amino acids long. The chain's CDR3 is CASSGQGATNTEAFF. The CDR3 coding sequence is TGTGCCAGCAGCGGACAGGGGGCTACGAACACTGAAGCTTTCTTT.